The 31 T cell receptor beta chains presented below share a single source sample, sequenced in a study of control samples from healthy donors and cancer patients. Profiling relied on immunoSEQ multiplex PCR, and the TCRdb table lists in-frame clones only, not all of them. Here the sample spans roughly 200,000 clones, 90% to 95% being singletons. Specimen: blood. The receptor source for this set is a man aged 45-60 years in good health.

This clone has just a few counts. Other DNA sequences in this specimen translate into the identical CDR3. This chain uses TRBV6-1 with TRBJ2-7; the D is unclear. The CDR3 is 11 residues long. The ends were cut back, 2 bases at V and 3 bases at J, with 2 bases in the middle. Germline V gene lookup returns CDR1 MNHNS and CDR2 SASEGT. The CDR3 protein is CASSEFYEQYV. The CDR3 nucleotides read TGTGCCAGCAGTGAATTCTACGAGCAGTACGTC.

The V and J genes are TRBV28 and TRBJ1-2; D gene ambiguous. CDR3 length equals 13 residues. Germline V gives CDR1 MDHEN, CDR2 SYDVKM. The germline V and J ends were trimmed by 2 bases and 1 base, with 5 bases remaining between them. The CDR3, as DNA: TGTGCCAGCAGTTTAGGGTATAACTATGGCTACACCTTC. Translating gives CASSLGYNYGYTF.

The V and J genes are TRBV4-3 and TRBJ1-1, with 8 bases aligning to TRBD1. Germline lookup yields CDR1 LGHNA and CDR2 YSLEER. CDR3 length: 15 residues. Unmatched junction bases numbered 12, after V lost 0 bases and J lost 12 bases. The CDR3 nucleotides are TGCGCCAGCAGCCAAGATCACGGGGTAAGCAGGGGGCCTTTCTTT. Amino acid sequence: CASSQDHGVSRGPFF.

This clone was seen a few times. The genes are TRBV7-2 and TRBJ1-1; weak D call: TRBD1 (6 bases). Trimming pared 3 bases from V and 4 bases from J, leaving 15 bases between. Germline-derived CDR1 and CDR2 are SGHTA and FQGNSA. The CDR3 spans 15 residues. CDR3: CASSFDRRESTEAFF. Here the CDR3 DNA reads TGTGCCAGCAGCTTTGACAGGCGAGAGTCCACTGAAGCTTTCTTT.

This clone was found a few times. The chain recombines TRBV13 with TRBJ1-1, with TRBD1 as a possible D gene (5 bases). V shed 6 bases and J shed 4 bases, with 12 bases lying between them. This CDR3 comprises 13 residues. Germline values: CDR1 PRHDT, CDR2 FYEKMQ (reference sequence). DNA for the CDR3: TGTGCCAGCAGGGGGACTTACATCACTGAAGCTTTCTTT. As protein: CASRGTYITEAFF.

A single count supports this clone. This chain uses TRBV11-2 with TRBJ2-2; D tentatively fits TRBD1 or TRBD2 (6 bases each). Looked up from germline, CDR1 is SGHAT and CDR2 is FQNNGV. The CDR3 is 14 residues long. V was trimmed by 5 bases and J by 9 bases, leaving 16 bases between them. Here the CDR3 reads CASSHRGLGWELFF. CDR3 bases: TGTGCCAGCAGCCATCGGGGGCTCGGCTGGGAGCTGTTTTTT.

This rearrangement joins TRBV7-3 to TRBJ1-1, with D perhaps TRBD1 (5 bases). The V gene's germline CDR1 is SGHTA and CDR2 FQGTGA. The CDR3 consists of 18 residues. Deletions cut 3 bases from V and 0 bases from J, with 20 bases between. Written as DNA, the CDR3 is TGTGCCAGCAGCTTTCGAGACTCAGGGAGATCCATGAACACTGAAGCTTTCTTT. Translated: CASSFRDSGRSMNTEAFF.

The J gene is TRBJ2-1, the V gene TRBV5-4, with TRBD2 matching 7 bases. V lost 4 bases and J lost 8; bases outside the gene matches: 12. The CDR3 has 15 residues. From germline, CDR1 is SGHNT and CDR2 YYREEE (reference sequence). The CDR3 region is CASSARERGAHEQFF. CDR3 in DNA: TGTGCCAGCAGCGCGAGGGAGCGGGGAGCCCATGAGCAGTTCTTC. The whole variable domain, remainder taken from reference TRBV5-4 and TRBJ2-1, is ETGVTQSPTHLIKTRGQQVTLRCSSQSGHNTVSWYQQALGQGPQFIFQYYREEENGRGNFPPRFSGLQFPNYSSELNVNALELDDSALYLCASSARERGAHEQFFGPGTRLTVL.

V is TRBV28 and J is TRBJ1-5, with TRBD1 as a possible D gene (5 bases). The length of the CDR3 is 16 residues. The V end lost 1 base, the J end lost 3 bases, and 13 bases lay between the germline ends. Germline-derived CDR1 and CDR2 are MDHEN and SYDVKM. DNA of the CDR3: TGTGCCAGCAGTTTATACAAGGGGAAGGACAATCAGCCCCAGCATTTT. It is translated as CASSLYKGKDNQPQHF.

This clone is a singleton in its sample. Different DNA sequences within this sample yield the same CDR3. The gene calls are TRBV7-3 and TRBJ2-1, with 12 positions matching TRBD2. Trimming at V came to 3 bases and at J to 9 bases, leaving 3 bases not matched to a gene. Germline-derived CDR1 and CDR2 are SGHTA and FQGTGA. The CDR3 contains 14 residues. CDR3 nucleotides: TGTGCCAGCAGCTTTCTAGCGGGGGGGGGTGAGCAGTTCTTC. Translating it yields CASSFLAGGGEQFF. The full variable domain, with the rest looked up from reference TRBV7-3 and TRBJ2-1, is GAGVSQTPSNKVTEKGKYVELRCDPISGHTALYWYRQSLGQGPEFLIYFQGTGAADDSGLPNDRFFAVRPEGSVSTLKIQRTERGDSAVYLCASSFLAGGGEQFFGPGTRLTVL.

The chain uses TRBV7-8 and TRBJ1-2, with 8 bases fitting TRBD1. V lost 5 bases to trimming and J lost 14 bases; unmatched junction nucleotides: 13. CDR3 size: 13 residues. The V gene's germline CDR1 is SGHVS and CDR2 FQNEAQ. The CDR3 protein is CASSAKDRALGTF. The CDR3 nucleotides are TGTGCCAGCAGCGCCAAGGACAGGGCGCTAGGAACCTTC.

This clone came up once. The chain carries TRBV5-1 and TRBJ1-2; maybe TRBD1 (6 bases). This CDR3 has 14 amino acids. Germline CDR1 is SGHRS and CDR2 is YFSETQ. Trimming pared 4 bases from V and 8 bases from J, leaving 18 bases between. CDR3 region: CASSTGQFRGGYTF. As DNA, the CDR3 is TGCGCCAGCAGCACAGGACAGTTTCGAGGGGGCTACACCTTC.

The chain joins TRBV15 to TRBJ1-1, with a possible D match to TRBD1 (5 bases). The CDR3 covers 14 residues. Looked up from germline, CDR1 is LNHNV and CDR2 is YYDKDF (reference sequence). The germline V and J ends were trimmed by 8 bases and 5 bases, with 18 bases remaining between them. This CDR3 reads CATRFSGAGTEAFF. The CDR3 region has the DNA TGTGCCACCCGTTTCTCCGGGGCAGGGACTGAAGCTTTCTTT.

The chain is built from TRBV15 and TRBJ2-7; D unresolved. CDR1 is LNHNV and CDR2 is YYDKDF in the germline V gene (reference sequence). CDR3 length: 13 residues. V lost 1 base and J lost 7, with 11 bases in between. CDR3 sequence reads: CATSRGPRIEQYV. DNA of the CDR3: TGTGCCACCAGCAGAGGGCCCCGGATTGAGCAGTACGTC.

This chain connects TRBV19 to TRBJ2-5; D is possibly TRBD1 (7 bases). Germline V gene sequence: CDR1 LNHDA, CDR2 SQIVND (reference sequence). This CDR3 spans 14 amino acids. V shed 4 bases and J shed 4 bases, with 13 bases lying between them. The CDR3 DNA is TGTGCCAGTAGTACCAGGGGGGACGGAGAGACCCAGTACTTC. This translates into CASSTRGDGETQYF.

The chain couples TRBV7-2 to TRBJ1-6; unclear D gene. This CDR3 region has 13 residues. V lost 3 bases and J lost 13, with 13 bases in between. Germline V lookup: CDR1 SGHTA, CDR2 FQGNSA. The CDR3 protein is CASSLRVSRPLHF. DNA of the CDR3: TGTGCCAGCAGCTTGCGGGTGTCACGGCCCCTCCACTTT. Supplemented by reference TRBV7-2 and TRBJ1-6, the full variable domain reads GAGVSQSPSNKVTEKGKDVELRCDPISGHTALYWYRQSLGQGLEFLIYFQGNSAPDKSGLPSDRFSAERTGGSVSTLTIQRTQQEDSAVYLCASSLRVSRPLHFGNGTRLTVT.

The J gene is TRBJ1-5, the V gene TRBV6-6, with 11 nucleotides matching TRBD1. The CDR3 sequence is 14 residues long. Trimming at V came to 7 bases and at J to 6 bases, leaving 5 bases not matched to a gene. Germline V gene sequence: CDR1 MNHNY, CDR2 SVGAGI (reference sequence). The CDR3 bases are TGTGCCAGCACTGGACAGGGGGCGGGTCAGCCCCAGCATTTT. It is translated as CASTGQGAGQPQHF.

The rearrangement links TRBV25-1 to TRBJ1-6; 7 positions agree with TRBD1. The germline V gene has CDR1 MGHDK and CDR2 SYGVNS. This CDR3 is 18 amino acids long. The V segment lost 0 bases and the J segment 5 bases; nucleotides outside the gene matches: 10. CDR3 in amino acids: CASSEYVRVGTDNSPLHF. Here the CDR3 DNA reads TGTGCCAGCAGTGAATATGTTAGGGTCGGGACAGATAATTCACCCCTCCACTTT. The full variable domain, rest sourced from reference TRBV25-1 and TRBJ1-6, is EADIYQTPRYLVIGTGKKITLECSQTMGHDKMYWYQQDPGMELHLIHYSYGVNSTEKGDLSSESTVSRIRTEHFPLTLESARPSHTSQYLCASSEYVRVGTDNSPLHFGNGTRLTVT.

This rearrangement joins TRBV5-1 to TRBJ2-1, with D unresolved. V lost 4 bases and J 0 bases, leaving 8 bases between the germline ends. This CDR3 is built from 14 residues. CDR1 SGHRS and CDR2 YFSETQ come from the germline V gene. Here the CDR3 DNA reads TGCGCCAGCAGCCCACCCTCCTCCTACAATGAGCAGTTCTTC. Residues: CASSPPSSYNEQFF.

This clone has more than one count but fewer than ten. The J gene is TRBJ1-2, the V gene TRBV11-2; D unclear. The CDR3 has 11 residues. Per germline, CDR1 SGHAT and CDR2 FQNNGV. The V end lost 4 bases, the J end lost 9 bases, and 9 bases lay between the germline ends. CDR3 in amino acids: CASSSGRSYTF. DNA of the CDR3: TGTGCCAGCAGCTCCGGCCGGAGCTACACCTTC.

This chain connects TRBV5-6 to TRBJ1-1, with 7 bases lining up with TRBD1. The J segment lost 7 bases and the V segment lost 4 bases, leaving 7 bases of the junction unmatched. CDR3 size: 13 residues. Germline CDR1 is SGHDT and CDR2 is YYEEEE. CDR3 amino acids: CASSRGTAIEAFF. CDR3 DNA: TGTGCCAGCAGCCGAGGGACAGCTATTGAAGCTTTCTTT.

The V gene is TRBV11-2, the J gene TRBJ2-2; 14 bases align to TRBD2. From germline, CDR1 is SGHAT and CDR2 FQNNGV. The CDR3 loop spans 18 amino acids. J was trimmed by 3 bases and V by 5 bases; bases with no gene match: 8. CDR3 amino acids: CASSQGLAGARYTGELFF. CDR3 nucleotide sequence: TGTGCCAGCAGCCAGGGACTAGCGGGGGCCCGGTACACCGGGGAGCTGTTTTTT.

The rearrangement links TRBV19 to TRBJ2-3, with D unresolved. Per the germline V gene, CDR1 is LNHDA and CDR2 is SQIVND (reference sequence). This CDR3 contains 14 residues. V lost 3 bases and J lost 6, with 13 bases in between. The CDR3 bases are TGTGCCAGTAGTATTACGGCAGCCCTGGATACGCAGTATTTT. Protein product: CASSITAALDTQYF.

Here the CDR3 reads CASSHDIAGDTYEQYF. Here the CDR3 DNA reads TGCGCCAGCAGCCATGATATAGCGGGTGATACCTACGAGCAGTACTTC. The chain recombines TRBV4-1 with TRBJ2-7; 7 nucleotides match TRBD2. Per the germline V gene, CDR1 is MGHRA and CDR2 is YSYEKL. The CDR3 is 16 amino acids. The V and J ends lost 3 bases and 2 bases, in that order; junction bases with no gene match: 10.

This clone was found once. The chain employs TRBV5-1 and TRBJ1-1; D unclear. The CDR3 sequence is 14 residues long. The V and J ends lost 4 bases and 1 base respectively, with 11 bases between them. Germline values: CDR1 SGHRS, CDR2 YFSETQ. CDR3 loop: CASSPTPGNTEAFF. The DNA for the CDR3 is TGCGCCAGCAGCCCCACGCCCGGGAACACTGAAGCTTTCTTT.

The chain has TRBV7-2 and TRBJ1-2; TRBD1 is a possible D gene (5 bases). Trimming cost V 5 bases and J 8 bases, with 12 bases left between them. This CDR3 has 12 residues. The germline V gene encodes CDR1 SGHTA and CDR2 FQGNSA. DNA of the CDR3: TGTGCCAGCAGCATTTTAAAGGGGGGCTACACCTTC. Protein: CASSILKGGYTF.

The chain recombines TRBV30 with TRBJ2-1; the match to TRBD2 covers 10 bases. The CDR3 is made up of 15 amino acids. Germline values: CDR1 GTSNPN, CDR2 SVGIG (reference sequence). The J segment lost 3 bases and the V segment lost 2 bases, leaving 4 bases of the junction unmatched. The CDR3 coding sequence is TGTGCCTGGAGTCCGCTAGCGGGGGACTACAATGAGCAGTTCTTC. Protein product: CAWSPLAGDYNEQFF.

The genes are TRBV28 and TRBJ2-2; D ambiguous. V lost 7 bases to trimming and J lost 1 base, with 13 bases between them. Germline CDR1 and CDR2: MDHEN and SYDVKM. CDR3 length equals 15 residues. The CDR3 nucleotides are TGTGCCAGCACTATTACGGCGATGAACACCGGGGAGCTGTTTTTT. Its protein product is CASTITAMNTGELFF.

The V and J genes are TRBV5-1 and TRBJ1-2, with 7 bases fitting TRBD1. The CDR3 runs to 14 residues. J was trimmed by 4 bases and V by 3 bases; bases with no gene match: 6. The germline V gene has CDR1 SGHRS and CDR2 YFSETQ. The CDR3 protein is CASSSHRDSYGYTF. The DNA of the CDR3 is TGCGCCAGCAGCTCCCACCGGGACAGCTATGGCTACACCTTC.

Here the CDR3 reads CATHRDSSNTGELFF. CDR3 sequence (DNA): TGTGCCACCCACCGGGACAGCTCGAACACCGGGGAGCTGTTTTTT. The chain uses TRBV6-5 and TRBJ2-2, with TRBD1 matching 7 bases. V lost 10 bases to trimming and J lost 0 bases; unmatched junction nucleotides: 8. The CDR3 length is 15 residues. Per germline, CDR1 MNHEY and CDR2 SVGAGI.

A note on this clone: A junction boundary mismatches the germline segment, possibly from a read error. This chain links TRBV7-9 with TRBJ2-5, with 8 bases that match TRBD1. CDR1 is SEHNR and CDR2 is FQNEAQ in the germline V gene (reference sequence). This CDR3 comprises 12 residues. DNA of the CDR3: TGTGCCAGCAGCTTAGACGGGAGACAGGGGCACTTC. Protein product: CASSLDGRQGHF.